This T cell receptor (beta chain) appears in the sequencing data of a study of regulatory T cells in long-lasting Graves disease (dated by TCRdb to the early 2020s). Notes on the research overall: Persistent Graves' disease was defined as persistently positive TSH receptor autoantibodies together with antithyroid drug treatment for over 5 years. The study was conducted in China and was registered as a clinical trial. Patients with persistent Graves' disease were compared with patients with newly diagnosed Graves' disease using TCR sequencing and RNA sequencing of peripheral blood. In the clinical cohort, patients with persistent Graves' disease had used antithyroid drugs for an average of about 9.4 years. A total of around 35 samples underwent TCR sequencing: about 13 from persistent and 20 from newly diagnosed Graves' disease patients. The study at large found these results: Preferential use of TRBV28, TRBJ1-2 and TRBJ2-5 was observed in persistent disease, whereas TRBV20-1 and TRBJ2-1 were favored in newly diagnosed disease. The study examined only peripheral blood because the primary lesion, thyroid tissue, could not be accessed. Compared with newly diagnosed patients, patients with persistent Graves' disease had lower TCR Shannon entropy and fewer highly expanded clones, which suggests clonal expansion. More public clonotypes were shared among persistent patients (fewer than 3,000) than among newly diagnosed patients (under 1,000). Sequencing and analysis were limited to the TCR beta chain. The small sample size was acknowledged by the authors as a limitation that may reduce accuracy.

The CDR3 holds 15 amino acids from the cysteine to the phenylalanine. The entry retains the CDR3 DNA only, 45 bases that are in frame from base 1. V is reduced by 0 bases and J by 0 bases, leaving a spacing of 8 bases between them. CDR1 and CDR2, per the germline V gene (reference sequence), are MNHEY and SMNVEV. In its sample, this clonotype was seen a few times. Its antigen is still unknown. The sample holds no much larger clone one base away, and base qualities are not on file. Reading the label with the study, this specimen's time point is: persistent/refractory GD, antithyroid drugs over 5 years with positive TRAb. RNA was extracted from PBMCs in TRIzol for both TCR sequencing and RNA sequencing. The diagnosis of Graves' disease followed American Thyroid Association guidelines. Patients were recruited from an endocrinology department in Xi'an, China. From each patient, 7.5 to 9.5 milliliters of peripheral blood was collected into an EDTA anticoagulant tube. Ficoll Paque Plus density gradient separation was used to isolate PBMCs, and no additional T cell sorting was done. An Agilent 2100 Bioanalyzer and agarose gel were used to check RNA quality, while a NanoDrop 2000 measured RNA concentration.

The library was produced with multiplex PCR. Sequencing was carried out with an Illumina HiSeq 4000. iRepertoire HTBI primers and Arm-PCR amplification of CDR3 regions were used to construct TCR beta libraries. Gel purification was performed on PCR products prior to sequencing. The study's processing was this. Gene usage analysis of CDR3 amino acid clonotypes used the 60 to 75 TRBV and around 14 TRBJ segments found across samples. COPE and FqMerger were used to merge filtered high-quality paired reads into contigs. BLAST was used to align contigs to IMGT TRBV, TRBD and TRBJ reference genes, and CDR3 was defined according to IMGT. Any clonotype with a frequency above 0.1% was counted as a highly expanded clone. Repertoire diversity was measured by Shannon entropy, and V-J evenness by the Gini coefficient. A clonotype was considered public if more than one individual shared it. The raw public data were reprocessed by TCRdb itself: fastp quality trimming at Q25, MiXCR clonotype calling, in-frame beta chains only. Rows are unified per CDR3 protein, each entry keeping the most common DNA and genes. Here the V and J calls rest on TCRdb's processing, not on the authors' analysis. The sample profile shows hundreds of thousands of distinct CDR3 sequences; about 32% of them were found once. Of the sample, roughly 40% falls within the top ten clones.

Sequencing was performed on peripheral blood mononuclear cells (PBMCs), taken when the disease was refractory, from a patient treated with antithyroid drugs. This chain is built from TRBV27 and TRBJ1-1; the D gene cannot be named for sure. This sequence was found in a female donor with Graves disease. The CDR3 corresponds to CASSLSYTMNTEAFF. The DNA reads TGTGCCAGCAGTTTATCGTACACTATGAACACTGAAGCTTTCTTT.